This T cell receptor (beta chain) was identified in a study of blood T cells in healthy people across ages. Points from the study as a whole: With donor CMV status unknown, expanded clonotype changes were possibly confounded. Per-million-T-cell TCR beta diversity fell roughly linearly with age.

The authors ran a second PCR of roughly 6 to 12 cycles using a sample-barcoded 5' primer and a J-beta primer mix. Each of the cDNA molecules was tagged by a template-switch adaptor with 12 random nucleotides. Each CDR3 protein gets one entry after TCRdb re-called the 5' RACE reads with MiXCR. This table has approximately 810,000 distinct CDR3 sequences, roughly 35% appearing once. This clonotype was found a few times. Antigen unknown. The V gene lost 0 bases and the J gene lost 7 bases, with 12 bases spanning the gap. The CDR3 runs to 14 residues. Germline V lookup: CDR1 LGHNA, CDR2 YNFKEQ. V is TRBV4-2 and J is TRBJ1-2; D unclear. The TCR comes from a man younger than 30 in good health. Sequenced sample: blood. The CDR3 region is CASSQEASLSGYTF. In nucleotides, the CDR3 is TGTGCCAGCAGCCAAGAGGCGTCCTTAAGTGGCTACACCTTC.